The rows below give T cell receptor beta chains drawn from one sample of a study of blood T cell repertoires in COVID-19. TCRdb's copy holds only in-frame clones and misses some; the assay was immunoSEQ multiplex PCR. The sample has under 250,000 clones; over 80% are singletons. Sequenced material: peripheral blood. Receptors were obtained from a woman aged 40 to 50 who had recovered from COVID-19. CDR3s include the opening cysteine and the closing phenylalanine or tryptophan. The D gene is left open where the match is weak. Clone size is shown for a subset of rows, as once, few, many or a class of expanded clone.

d_gene,j_gene,v_gene,abundance,CDR3nt,CDR3aa
TRBD1,TRBJ2-5,TRBV10-3,NA,TGTGCCATCAGTGAAGACAGGGCCCAAGAGACCCAGTACTTC,CAISEDRAQETQYF
NA,TRBJ1-5,TRBV11-3,NA,TGTGCCAGCAGCCGGGACACAAATCAGCCCCAGCATTTT,CASSRDTNQPQHF
TRBD1,TRBJ2-1,TRBV19,NA,TGTGCCAGTTCACCCGGGACAGGGGTCTACAATGAGCAGTTCTTC,CASSPGTGVYNEQFF
NA,TRBJ1-1,TRBV29-1,NA,TGCAGCGATCCACACCCGAACACTGAAGCTTTCTTT,CSDPHPNTEAFF
TRBD1,TRBJ1-3,TRBV28,NA,TGTGCCAGCACCTCGGGAGGGACAGGGGGAAAAAACTCTGGAAACACCATATATTTT,CASTSGGTGGKNSGNTIYF
TRBD2,TRBJ2-1,TRBV5-5,NA,TGTGCCAGCAGCTTGGGGAGGAGCGGGGGGGCTTACAATGAGCAGTTCTTC,CASSLGRSGGAYNEQFF
NA,TRBJ2-7,TRBV14,NA,TGTGCCAGCAGCTCTGACAGGACTTACTCCTACGAGCAGTACTTC,CASSSDRTYSYEQYF
TRBD2,TRBJ2-5,TRBV7-9,NA,TGTGCCAGCAGCTTCACTAGCGGGGGGGATGAGACCCAGTACTTC,CASSFTSGGDETQYF
TRBD1,TRBJ1-2,TRBV3-1/TRBV3-2,NA,TGTGCCAGCAGCCGAGGACAGGGAAAAGCTAGTGGCTACACCTTC,CASSRGQGKASGYTF
NA,TRBJ2-2,TRBV10-3,once,TGTGCGGGAAAACAGGGAAATGCCGGGGAGCTGTTTTTT,CAGKQGNAGELFF
NA,TRBJ1-5,TRBV10-3,NA,TGTGCCATCAGTGAGTCTAACGCGGGCAATCAGCCCCAGCATTTT,CAISESNAGNQPQHF
NA,TRBJ1-2,TRBV2,NA,TGTGCCAGCAGTGAAGACAGGAACTATGGCTACACCTTC,CASSEDRNYGYTF
NA,TRBJ1-4,TRBV2,NA,TGTGCCAGCAATCGGTTGGAGAATGAAAAACTGTTTTTT,CASNRLENEKLFF
NA,TRBJ2-7,TRBV5-8,NA,TGTGCCAGCAGCCGGGGGTACGAGCAGTACTTC,CASSRGYEQYF
TRBD1,TRBJ1-2,TRBV28,NA,TGTGCCAGCAGTTTGGAGGGGGCGCAGATCTATGGCTACACCTTC,CASSLEGAQIYGYTF
TRBD2,TRBJ2-3,TRBV2,NA,TGTGCCAGCAGAGAGCCCCGGGGACTAGCGGGGAGCACTAGCACAGATACGCAGTATTTT,CASREPRGLAGSTSTDTQYF
NA,TRBJ1-6,TRBV4-1,NA,TGCGCCAGCAGCCTCCGGGACACCTCCTCGGGTTGGTCACCCCTCCACTTT,CASSLRDTSSGWSPLHF
NA,TRBJ1-2,TRBV2,NA,TGTGCCAGCAGTGATCGACGGGATTATGGCTACACCTTC,CASSDRRDYGYTF
TRBD1,TRBJ2-2,TRBV5-1,NA,TGCGCCAGCAGCTTCCAGGGGGAGAACACCGGGGAGCTGTTTTTT,CASSFQGENTGELFF
NA,TRBJ1-6,TRBV2,NA,TGTGCCAGCATAACACAGGGCGCACCCCTCCACTTT,CASITQGAPLHF